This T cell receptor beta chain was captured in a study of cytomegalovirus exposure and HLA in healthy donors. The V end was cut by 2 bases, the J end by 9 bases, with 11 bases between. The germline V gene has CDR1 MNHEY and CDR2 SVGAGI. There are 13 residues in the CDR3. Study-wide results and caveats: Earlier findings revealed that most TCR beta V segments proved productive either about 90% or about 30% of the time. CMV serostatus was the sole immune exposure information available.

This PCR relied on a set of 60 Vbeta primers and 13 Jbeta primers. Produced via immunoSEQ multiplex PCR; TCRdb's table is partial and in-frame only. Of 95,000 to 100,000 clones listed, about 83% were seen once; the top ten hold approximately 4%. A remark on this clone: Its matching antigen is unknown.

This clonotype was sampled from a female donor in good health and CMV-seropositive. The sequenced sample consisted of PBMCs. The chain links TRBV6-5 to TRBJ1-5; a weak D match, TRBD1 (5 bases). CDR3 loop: CASSYAERGPQHF. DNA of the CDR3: TGTGCCAGCAGTTACGCAGAAAGGGGGCCCCAGCATTTT.